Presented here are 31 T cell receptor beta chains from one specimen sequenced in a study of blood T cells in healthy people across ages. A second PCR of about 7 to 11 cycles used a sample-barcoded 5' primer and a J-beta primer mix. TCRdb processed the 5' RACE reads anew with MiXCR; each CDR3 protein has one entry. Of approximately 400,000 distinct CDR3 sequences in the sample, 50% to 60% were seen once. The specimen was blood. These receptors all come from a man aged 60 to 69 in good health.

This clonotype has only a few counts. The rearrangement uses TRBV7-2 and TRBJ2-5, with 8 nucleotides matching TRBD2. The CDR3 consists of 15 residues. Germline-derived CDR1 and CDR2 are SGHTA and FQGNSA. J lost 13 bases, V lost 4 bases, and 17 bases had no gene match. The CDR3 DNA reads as TGTGCCAGCAGCTCACACTTTGGACTAGCCGACGAGCGGTACTTC. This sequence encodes CASSSHFGLADERYF.

CDR3 DNA sequence: TGTGCCAGCAGACGGTTAGCGGGGAGCTCCTACAATGAGCAGTTCTTC. Amino acid sequence: CASRRLAGSSYNEQFF. This chain connects TRBV6-5 to TRBJ2-1, with 8 bases identical to TRBD2. Germline CDR1 MNHEY, CDR2 SVGAGI. The CDR3 contains 16 residues. Losses at the gene ends were 6 bases for V and 0 bases for J; bases not matched to a gene: 7.

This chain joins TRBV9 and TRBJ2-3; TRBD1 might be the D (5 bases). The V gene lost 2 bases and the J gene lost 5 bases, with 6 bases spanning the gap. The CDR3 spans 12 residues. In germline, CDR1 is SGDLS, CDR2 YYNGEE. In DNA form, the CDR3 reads TGTGCCAGCAGCGTGCAGGGAGATACGCAGTATTTT. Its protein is CASSVQGDTQYF.

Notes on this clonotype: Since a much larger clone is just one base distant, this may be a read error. The CDR3 DNA is TGTGCCAGCAGCCCCCTGACAGGGTTGAACACTGGAGCTTTCTTT. Translation: CASSPLTGLNTGAFF. The rearrangement joins TRBV7-9 to TRBJ1-1; TRBD1 matches at 7 bases. The CDR3 consists of 15 residues. Germline V CDR1 and CDR2: SEHNR, FQNEAQ (reference sequence). Based on the CDR3 plus reference TRBV7-9 and TRBJ1-1, the full variable domain is DTGVSQNPRHKITKRGQNVTFRCDPISEHNRLYWYRQTLGQGPEFLTYFQNEAQLEKSRLLSDRFSAERPKGSFSTLEIQRTEQGDSAMYLCASSPLTGLNTGAFFGQGTRLTVV.

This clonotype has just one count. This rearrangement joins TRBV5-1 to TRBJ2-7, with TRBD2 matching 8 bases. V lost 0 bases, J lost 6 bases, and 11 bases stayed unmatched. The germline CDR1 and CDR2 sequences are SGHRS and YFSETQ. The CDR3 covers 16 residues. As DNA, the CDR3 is TGCGCCAGCAGCTTGGCGCTCTCGGGGGGGTTAGGCGAGCAGTACTTC. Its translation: CASSLALSGGLGEQYF.

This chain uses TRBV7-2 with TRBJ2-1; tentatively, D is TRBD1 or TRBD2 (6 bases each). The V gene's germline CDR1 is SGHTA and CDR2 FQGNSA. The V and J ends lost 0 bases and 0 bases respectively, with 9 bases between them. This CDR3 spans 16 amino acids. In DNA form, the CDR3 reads TGTGCCAGCAGCTTAGCGGGGGGCAACTCCTACAATGAGCAGTTCTTC. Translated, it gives CASSLAGGNSYNEQFF.

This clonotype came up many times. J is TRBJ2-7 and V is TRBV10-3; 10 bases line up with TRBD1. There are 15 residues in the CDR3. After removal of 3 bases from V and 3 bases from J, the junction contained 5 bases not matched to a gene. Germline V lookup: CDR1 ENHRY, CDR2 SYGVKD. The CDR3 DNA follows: TGTGCCATCAGTGATGCTGGGGACAGGGGCTACGAGCAGTACTTC. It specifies CAISDAGDRGYEQYF.

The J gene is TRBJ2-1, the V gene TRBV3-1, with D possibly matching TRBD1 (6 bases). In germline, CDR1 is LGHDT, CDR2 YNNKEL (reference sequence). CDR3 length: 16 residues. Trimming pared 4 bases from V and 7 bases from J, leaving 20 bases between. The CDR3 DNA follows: TGTGCCAGCAGCCCCCTCCAGGTCAGGGGTAAGAATGAGCAGTTCTTC. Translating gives CASSPLQVRGKNEQFF.

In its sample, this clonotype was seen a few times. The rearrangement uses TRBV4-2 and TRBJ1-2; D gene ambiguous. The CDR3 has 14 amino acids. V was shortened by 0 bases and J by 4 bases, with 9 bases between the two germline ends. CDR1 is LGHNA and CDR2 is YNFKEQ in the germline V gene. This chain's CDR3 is CASSQEPLGYGYTF. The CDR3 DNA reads TGTGCCAGCAGCCAAGAACCCCTTGGCTATGGCTACACCTTC.

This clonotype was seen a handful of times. The CDR3 reads CASSPTVAKNIQYF. The DNA for the CDR3 is TGTGCCAGCAGTCCGACGGTAGCCAAAAACATTCAGTACTTC. The V gene is TRBV28, the J gene TRBJ2-4; D is unclear. This CDR3 region has 14 residues. CDR1 and CDR2 from the germline V gene are MDHEN and SYDVKM. Between the trimmed V and J ends, which lost 5 bases and 0 bases, there was a span of 8 bases.

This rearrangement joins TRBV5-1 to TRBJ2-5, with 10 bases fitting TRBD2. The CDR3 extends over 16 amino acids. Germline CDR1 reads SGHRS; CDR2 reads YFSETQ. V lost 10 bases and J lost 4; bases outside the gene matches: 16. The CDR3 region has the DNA TGCGCCTGGGACACTAGCGGGGCCCGGGGGAGAGAGACCCAGTACTTC. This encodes CAWDTSGARGRETQYF.

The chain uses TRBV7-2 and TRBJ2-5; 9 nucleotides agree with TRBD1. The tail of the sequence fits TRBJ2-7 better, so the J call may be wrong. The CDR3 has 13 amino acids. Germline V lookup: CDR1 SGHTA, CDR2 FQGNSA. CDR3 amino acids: CASSLRTGDEQYF. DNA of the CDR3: TGTGCCAGCAGCCTGCGGACAGGGGACGAGCAGTACTTC.

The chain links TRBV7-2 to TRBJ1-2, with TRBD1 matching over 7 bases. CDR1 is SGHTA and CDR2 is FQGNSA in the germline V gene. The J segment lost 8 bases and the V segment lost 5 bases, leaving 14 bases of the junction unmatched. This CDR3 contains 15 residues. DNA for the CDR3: TGTGCCAGCAGCCTAAGTGGGGCCCGACAGGGCGGCTACACCTTC. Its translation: CASSLSGARQGGYTF.

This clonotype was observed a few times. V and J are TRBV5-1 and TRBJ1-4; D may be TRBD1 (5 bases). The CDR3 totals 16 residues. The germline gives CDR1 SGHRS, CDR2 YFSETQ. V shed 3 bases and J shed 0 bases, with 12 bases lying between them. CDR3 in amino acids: CASSSSGGSTNEKLFF. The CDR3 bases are TGCGCCAGCAGCTCGTCGGGGGGATCAACTAATGAAAAACTGTTTTTT.

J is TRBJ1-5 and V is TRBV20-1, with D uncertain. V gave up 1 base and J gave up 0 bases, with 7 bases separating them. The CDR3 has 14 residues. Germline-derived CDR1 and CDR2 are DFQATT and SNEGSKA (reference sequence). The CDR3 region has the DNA TGCAGTGCTAGAGGACGAAATAGCAATCAGCCCCAGCATTTT. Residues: CSARGRNSNQPQHF.

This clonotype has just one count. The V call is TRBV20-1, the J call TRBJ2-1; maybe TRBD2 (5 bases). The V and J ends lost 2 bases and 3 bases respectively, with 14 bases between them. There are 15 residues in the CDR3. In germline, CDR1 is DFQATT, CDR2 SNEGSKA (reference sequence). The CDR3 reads CSARPQRGLYNEQFF. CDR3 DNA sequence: TGCAGTGCTAGACCCCAAAGAGGGCTCTACAATGAGCAGTTCTTC.

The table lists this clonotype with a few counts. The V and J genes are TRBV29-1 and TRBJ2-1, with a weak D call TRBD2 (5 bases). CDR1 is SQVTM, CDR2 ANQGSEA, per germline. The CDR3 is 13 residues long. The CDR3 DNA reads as TGCGGGTGGCGGGCATATGCCTACAATGAGCAGTTCTTC. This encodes CGWRAYAYNEQFF.

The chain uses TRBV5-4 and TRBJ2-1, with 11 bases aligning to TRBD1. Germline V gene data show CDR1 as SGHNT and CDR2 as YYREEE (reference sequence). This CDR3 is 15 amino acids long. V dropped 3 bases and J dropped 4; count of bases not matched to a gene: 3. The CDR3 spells CASSSDRGRYNEQFF. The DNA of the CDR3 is TGTGCCAGCAGCTCGGACAGGGGGCGGTACAATGAGCAGTTCTTC.

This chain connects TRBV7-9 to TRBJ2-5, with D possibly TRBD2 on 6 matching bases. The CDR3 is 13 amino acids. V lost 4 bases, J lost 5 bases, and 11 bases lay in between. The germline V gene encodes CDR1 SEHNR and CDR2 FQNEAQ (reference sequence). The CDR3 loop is CASSSSAGETQYF. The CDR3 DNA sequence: TGTGCCAGCAGCTCTAGCGCGGGGGAGACCCAGTACTTC. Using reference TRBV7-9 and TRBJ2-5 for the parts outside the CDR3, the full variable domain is DTGVSQNPRHKITKRGQNVTFRCDPISEHNRLYWYRQTLGQGPEFLTYFQNEAQLEKSRLLSDRFSAERPKGSFSTLEIQRTEQGDSAMYLCASSSSAGETQYFGPGTRLLVL.

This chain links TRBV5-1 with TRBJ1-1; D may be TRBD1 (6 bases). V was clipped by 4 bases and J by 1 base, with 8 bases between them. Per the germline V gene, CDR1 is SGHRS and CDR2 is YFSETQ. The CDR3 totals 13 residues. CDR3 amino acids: CASSTTGNTEAFF. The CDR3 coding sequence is TGCGCCAGCAGCACGACAGGGAACACTGAAGCTTTCTTT.

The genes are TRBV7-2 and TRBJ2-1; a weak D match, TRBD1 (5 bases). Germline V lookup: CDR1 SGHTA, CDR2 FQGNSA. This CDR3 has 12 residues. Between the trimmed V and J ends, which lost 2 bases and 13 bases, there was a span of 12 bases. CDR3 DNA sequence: TGTGCCAGCAGCTTAACAGGACCACTCCAGTTCTTC. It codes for CASSLTGPLQFF.

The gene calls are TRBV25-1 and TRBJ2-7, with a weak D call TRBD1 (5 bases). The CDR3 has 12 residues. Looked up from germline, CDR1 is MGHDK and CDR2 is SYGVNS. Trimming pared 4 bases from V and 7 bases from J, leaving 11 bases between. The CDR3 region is CASSAQDWEQYF. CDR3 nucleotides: TGTGCCAGCAGTGCACAGGATTGGGAGCAGTACTTC.

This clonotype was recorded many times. Here the CDR3 DNA reads TGCAGTGCTAGTAGGCAGGGGGATACGCAGTATTTT. Residues: CSASRQGDTQYF. The V call is TRBV20-1, the J call TRBJ2-3; weak D call: TRBD1 (6 bases). V shed 3 bases and J shed 6 bases, with 10 bases lying between them. The CDR3 runs to 12 residues. CDR1 and CDR2 (germline): DFQATT, SNEGSKA (reference sequence).

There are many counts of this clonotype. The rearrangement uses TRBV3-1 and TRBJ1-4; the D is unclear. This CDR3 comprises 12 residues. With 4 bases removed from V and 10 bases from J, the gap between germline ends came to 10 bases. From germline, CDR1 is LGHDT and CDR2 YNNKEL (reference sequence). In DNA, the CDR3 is TGTGCCAGCAGCCCCCCCGGTGGAAAACTGTTTTTT. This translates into CASSPPGGKLFF.

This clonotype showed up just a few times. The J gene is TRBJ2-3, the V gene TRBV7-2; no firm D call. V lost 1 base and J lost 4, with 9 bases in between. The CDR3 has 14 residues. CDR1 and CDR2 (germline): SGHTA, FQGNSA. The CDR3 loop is CASSLGFGADTQYF. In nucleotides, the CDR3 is TGTGCCAGCAGCTTAGGGTTTGGCGCAGATACGCAGTATTTT.

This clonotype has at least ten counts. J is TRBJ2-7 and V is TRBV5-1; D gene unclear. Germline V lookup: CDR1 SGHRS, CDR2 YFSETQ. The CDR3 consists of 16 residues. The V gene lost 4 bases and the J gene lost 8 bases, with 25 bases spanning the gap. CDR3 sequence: CASSPQPGYEEAQQYF. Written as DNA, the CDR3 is TGCGCCAGCAGCCCTCAACCTGGCTACGAGGAAGCCCAGCAGTACTTC. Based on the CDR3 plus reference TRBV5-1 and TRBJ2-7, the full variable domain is KAGVTQTPRYLIKTRGQQVTLSCSPISGHRSVSWYQQTPGQGLQFLFEYFSETQRNKGNFPGRFSGRQFSNSRSEMNVSTLELGDSALYLCASSPQPGYEEAQQYFGPGTRLTVT.

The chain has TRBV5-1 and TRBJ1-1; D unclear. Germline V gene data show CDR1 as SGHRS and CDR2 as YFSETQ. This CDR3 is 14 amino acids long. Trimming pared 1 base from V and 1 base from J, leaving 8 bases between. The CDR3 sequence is CASSLPRQNTEAFF. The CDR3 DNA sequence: TGCGCCAGCAGCTTGCCCCGACAGAACACTGAAGCTTTCTTT.

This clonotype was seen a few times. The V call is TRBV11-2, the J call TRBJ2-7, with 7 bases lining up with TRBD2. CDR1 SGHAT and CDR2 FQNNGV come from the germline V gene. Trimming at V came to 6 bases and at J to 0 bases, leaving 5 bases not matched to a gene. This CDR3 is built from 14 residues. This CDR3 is CASRTGTNSYEQYF. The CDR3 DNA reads TGTGCCAGCAGGACCGGGACTAACTCCTACGAGCAGTACTTC.

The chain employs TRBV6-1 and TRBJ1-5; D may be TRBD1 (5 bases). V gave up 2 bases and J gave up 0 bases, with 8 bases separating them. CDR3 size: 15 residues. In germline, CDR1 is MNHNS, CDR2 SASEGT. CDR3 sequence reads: CASSESGPSNQPQHF. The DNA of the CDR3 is TGTGCCAGCAGTGAATCAGGGCCTAGCAATCAGCCCCAGCATTTT.

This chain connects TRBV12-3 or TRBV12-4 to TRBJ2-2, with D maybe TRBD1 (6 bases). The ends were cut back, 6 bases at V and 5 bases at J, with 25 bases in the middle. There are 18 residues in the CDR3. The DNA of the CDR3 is TGTGCCAGCAGCATAAGGGGGATCGGGGTCAGAGGAACCGGGGAGCTGTTTTTT. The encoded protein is CASSIRGIGVRGTGELFF.

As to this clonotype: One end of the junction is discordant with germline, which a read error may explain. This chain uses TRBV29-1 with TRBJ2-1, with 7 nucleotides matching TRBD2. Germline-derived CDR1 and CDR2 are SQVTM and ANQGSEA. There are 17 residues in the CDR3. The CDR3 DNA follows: TGCAGCGTTTTATACCCACTAGCGCCTAGCTCCTACAATGGGCAGTTCTTC. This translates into CSVLYPLAPSSYNGQFF.